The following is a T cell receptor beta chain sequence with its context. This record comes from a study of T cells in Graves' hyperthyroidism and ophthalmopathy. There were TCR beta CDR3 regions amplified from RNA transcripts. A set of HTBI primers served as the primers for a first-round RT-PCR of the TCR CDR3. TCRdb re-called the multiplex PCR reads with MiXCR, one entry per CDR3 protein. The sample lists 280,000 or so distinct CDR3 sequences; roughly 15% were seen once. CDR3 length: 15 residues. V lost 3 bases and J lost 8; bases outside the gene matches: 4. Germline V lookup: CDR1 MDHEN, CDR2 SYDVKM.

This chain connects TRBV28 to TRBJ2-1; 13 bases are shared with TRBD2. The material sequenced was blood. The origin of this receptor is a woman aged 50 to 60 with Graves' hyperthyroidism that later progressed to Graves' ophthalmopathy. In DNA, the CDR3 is TGTGCCAGCAGTTTTCGGACTAGCGGGAGCGATGAGCAGTTCTTC. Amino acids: CASSFRTSGSDEQFF.